The 30 T cell receptor beta chains reported below all come from one sample, sequenced in a study of blood T cell repertoires in COVID-19. Clones were read by immunoSEQ multiplex PCR, and TCRdb kept only the in-frame ones, dropping some. The table records 200,000 to 250,000 clones, roughly 89% of them present only once. Sequencing was performed on peripheral blood. Source of these receptors: a man aged 55 to 70 who had recovered from COVID-19.

The chain carries TRBV24-1 and TRBJ2-1; possibly TRBD1 for D (5 bases). This CDR3 region has 11 residues. The V gene's germline CDR1 is KGHDR and CDR2 SFDVKD. Trimming stripped 12 bases from V and 7 bases from J, with 12 bases between. The CDR3 protein is CAVTQGNEQFF. For the CDR3, the DNA is TGTGCCGTAACCCAGGGAAATGAGCAGTTCTTC.

The chain combines TRBV7-3 with TRBJ2-5, with 8 bases lining up with TRBD2. V shed 3 bases and J 5 bases; nucleotides not matched to a gene: 14. The CDR3 extends over 17 amino acids. The germline V gene has CDR1 SGHTA and CDR2 FQGTGA. CDR3: CASSLHGTSYWGETQYF. CDR3 DNA sequence: TGTGCCAGCAGCTTGCATGGGACTAGTTATTGGGGGGAGACCCAGTACTTC.

The chain recombines TRBV14 with TRBJ1-5, with 7 bases fitting TRBD1. Germline CDR1 SGHDN, CDR2 FVKESK. There are 14 residues in the CDR3. Trimming removed 4 bases from V and 6 bases from J; junction bases left unmatched: 6. CDR3 coding DNA: TGTGCCAGCAGCCGTGGACAGGACGGTCAGCCCCAGCATTTT. The encoded protein is CASSRGQDGQPQHF.

The rearrangement uses TRBV4-3 and TRBJ2-1, with TRBD2 matching 14 bases. This CDR3 comprises 16 residues. The J segment lost 4 bases and the V segment lost 3 bases, leaving 2 bases of the junction unmatched. Germline V gene sequence: CDR1 LGHNA, CDR2 YSLEER. The CDR3: CASSHGTSGSYNEQFF. The CDR3 nucleotides are TGCGCCAGCAGCCACGGGACTAGCGGGAGTTACAATGAGCAGTTCTTC.

The V gene is TRBV6-2 or TRBV6-3, the J gene TRBJ2-5; 14 bases match TRBD2. The CDR3 extends over 16 amino acids. V lost 6 bases and J lost 5; bases outside the gene matches: 8. CDR1 is MNHEY and CDR2 is SVGEGT in the germline V gene. CDR3 sequence: CASSRRLAGGRETQYF. The CDR3 nucleotides read TGTGCCAGCAGCCGACGACTAGCGGGGGGGCGGGAGACCCAGTACTTC.

The chain carries TRBV6-5 and TRBJ2-1; D not resolved. The CDR3 is 15 residues long. Germline assignment: CDR1 MNHEY and CDR2 SVGAGI. The V end lost 4 bases, the J end lost 0 bases, and 10 bases lay between the germline ends. The CDR3 reads CASSSSRSSYNEQFF. The CDR3 nucleotides are TGTGCCAGCAGTTCCAGTCGGAGCTCCTACAATGAGCAGTTCTTC.

J is TRBJ2-1 and V is TRBV9, with 10 nucleotides matching TRBD1. The CDR3 contains 19 residues. Looked up from germline, CDR1 is SGDLS and CDR2 is YYNGEE. Trimming cost V 5 bases and J 3 bases; bases outside gene matches: 17. The CDR3 coding sequence is TGTGCCAGCAGTCCTAGGGGCGACAGGGGGCAACCTTACTACAATGAGCAGTTCTTC. Translation gives CASSPRGDRGQPYYNEQFF.

This rearrangement joins TRBV2 to TRBJ2-1, with D tentatively TRBD1 (5 bases). V lost 7 bases to trimming and J lost 4 bases, with 14 bases between them. CDR1 is SNHLY and CDR2 is FYNNEI in the germline V gene. The CDR3 has 14 amino acids. The CDR3 DNA reads TGTGCCAGCAAAAGCAGGGCCTTATACAATGAGCAGTTCTTC. It translates to CASKSRALYNEQFF.

This clone was seen more than once but under ten times. The chain couples TRBV14 to TRBJ2-1, with D perhaps matching TRBD2 (6 bases). The germline gives CDR1 SGHDN, CDR2 FVKESK. Trimming stripped 3 bases from V and 2 bases from J, with 20 bases between. This CDR3 spans 18 amino acids. The CDR3 reads CASSHYGRGVGTYNEQFF. The DNA for the CDR3 is TGTGCCAGCAGCCATTACGGGAGAGGTGTCGGGACCTACAATGAGCAGTTCTTC. The complete variable domain, with remaining parts taken from reference TRBV14 and TRBJ2-1, reads EAGVTQFPSHSVIEKGQTVTLRCDPISGHDNLYWYRRVMGKEIKFLLHFVKESKQDESGMPNNRFLAERTGGTYSTLKVQPAELEDSGVYFCASSHYGRGVGTYNEQFFGPGTRLTVL.

The rearrangement links TRBV7-2 to TRBJ2-5, with D perhaps TRBD1 (6 bases). Germline-derived CDR1 and CDR2 are SGHTA and FQGNSA. The CDR3 runs to 15 residues. With 1 base removed from V and 4 bases from J, the gap between germline ends came to 13 bases. The CDR3 reads CASSLDSRGLETQYF. In nucleotides, the CDR3 is TGTGCCAGCAGCTTAGATAGCAGGGGCTTAGAGACCCAGTACTTC.

V is TRBV19 and J is TRBJ1-5, with TRBD1 matching over 10 bases. Looked up from germline, CDR1 is LNHDA and CDR2 is SQIVND (reference sequence). The CDR3 length is 15 residues. Losses at the gene ends were 7 bases for V and 2 bases for J; bases not matched to a gene: 5. The CDR3 sequence is CASTDRGLGNQPQHF. The CDR3 DNA is TGTGCCAGTACCGACAGGGGGCTCGGCAATCAGCCCCAGCATTTT. The whole variable domain, remainder taken from reference TRBV19 and TRBJ1-5, is DGGITQSPKYLFRKEGQNVTLSCEQNLNHDAMYWYRQDPGQGLRLIYYSQIVNDFQKGDIAEGYSVSREKKESFPLTVTSAQKNPTAFYLCASTDRGLGNQPQHFGDGTRLSIL.

This rearrangement joins TRBV10-3 to TRBJ1-1; D gene uncertain. This CDR3 is built from 12 residues. Germline V gives CDR1 ENHRY, CDR2 SYGVKD. Between the trimmed V and J ends, which lost 10 bases and 0 bases, there was a span of 9 bases. In nucleotides, the CDR3 is TGTGCCACCATGGCCGTGAACACTGAAGCTTTCTTT. This translates into CATMAVNTEAFF.

This chain connects TRBV9 to TRBJ2-2; D perhaps matches TRBD1 (5 bases). CDR1 is SGDLS and CDR2 is YYNGEE in the germline V gene. The CDR3 consists of 16 residues. Trimming shortened V by 1 base and J by 0 bases, and 10 bases separated the two germline ends. The CDR3 loop reads CASSVMARANTGELFF. The DNA for the CDR3 is TGTGCCAGCAGCGTAATGGCCAGGGCGAACACCGGGGAGCTGTTTTTT.

V and J are TRBV6-5 and TRBJ1-2; no clear D gene. The CDR3 is 12 amino acids. The germline V and J ends were trimmed by 10 bases and 8 bases, with 17 bases remaining between them. CDR1 is MNHEY and CDR2 is SVGAGI in the germline V gene. The DNA for the CDR3 is TGTGCCACTTACGCGGGAGGATGGGGCTACACCTTC. This codes for CATYAGGWGYTF.

The chain combines TRBV5-6 with TRBJ1-5, with a tentative D call TRBD1 (5 bases). V lost 4 bases, J lost 3 bases, and 11 bases lay in between. Per germline, CDR1 SGHDT and CDR2 YYEEEE. The CDR3 is made up of 14 amino acids. In nucleotides, the CDR3 is TGTGCCAGCAGCCTAGGACACAACAATCAGCCCCAGCATTTT. Its translation is CASSLGHNNQPQHF.

The chain is built from TRBV27 and TRBJ2-3; 7 bases line up with TRBD2. There are 15 residues in the CDR3. The germline V gene encodes CDR1 MNHEY and CDR2 SMNVEV (reference sequence). The V gene end was trimmed by 3 bases and the J gene end by 3 bases; junction bases not matched to a gene: 6. CDR3 DNA sequence: TGTGCCAGCAGTTTGGGTGGGAGGGTTACAGATACGCAGTATTTT. Protein sequence: CASSLGGRVTDTQYF.

A single count supports this clone. The chain recombines TRBV27 with TRBJ2-1, with TRBD2 matching over 7 bases. Per the germline V gene, CDR1 is MNHEY and CDR2 is SMNVEV (reference sequence). There are 17 residues in the CDR3. V lost 2 bases and J lost 5; bases outside the gene matches: 12. This chain's CDR3 is CASSLRSSGKLNNEQFF. The CDR3 DNA is TGTGCCAGCAGTTTACGCTCAAGCGGGAAGCTTAACAATGAGCAGTTCTTC.

This rearrangement joins TRBV7-9 to TRBJ2-2; TRBD2 might be the D (7 bases). Germline CDR1 SEHNR, CDR2 FQNEAQ (reference sequence). Trimming cost V 5 bases and J 5 bases, with 18 bases left between them. The CDR3 is 16 amino acids. CDR3 nucleotide sequence: TGTGCCAGCAGCCTCCGAGGGGGGGTAAAGACCGGGGAGCTGTTTTTT. The encoded protein is CASSLRGGVKTGELFF.

The chain recombines TRBV6-5 with TRBJ1-5; no definite D call. Trimming stripped 0 bases from V and 2 bases from J, with 8 bases between. Germline CDR1 MNHEY, CDR2 SVGAGI. The CDR3 has 15 residues. CDR3 DNA sequence: TGTGCCAGCAGTTACTCGGCCAGTCGCAATCAGCCCCAGCATTTT. Protein product: CASSYSASRNQPQHF.

This clone was recorded a few times. The gene calls are TRBV7-2 and TRBJ2-2, with D possibly being TRBD2 (6 bases). Trimming cost V 5 bases and J 1 base, with 17 bases left between them. CDR1 is SGHTA and CDR2 is FQGNSA in the germline V gene. CDR3 length: 17 residues. CDR3 in amino acids: CASSPTGGNLNTGELFF. The DNA for the CDR3 is TGTGCCAGCAGCCCTACGGGCGGGAACCTGAACACCGGGGAGCTGTTTTTT. The complete variable domain, with remaining parts taken from reference TRBV7-2 and TRBJ2-2, reads GAGVSQSPSNKVTEKGKDVELRCDPISGHTALYWYRQSLGQGLEFLIYFQGNSAPDKSGLPSDRFSAERTGGSVSTLTIQRTQQEDSAVYLCASSPTGGNLNTGELFFGEGSRLTVL.

This clone was seen just once. The chain employs TRBV27 and TRBJ1-1, with D hard to call. CDR3 length: 15 amino acids. Germline-derived CDR1 and CDR2 are MNHEY and SMNVEV (reference sequence). Between the trimmed V and J ends, which lost 4 bases and 0 bases, there was a span of 12 bases. CDR3 DNA sequence: TGTGCCAGCAGTTCCCATGACACATTGAACACTGAAGCTTTCTTT. Encoded protein: CASSSHDTLNTEAFF.

This sequence joins TRBV5-4 and TRBJ1-2; D is undetermined. Between the trimmed V and J ends, which lost 3 bases and 5 bases, there was a span of 11 bases. CDR3 length equals 13 residues. Germline-derived CDR1 and CDR2 are SGHNT and YYREEE (reference sequence). CDR3 loop: CASSSPWPYGYTF. In DNA, the CDR3 is TGTGCCAGCAGCTCCCCCTGGCCATATGGCTACACCTTC.

The table lists this clone with a count of one. The chain combines TRBV19 with TRBJ2-5, with D perhaps TRBD1 (6 bases). CDR1 and CDR2 (germline): LNHDA, SQIVND (reference sequence). The CDR3 spans 14 residues. V dropped 7 bases and J dropped 4 bases, with 16 bases sitting between them. The CDR3 region is CASTSTGSGETQYF. The CDR3 DNA sequence: TGTGCCAGTACCTCCACAGGGAGTGGAGAGACCCAGTACTTC.

This clone was found once. The V gene is TRBV12-2, the J gene TRBJ2-5; TRBD2, the table's D call, was not compared with the DNA. TRBV12-2 is a pseudogene segment. The CDR3 runs 14 residues. The CDR3 DNA reads TGTGCAAGTCGCTTAGTAAGCTGCCAAGAGACCCAGTACTTC. This encodes CASRLVSCQETQYF.

This chain links TRBV7-9 with TRBJ2-1, with unresolved D. Germline V CDR1 and CDR2: SEHNR, FQNEAQ (reference sequence). The CDR3 totals 13 residues. Between the trimmed V and J ends, which lost 5 bases and 7 bases, there was a span of 12 bases. The CDR3 reads CASSPTTGNEQFF. CDR3 DNA: TGTGCCAGCAGCCCAACGACTGGTAATGAGCAGTTCTTC.

V and J are TRBV9 and TRBJ2-3; D possibly corresponds to TRBD2 (6 bases). CDR1 and CDR2 (germline): SGDLS, YYNGEE. This CDR3 region has 10 residues. V lost 7 bases to trimming and J lost 6 bases, with 6 bases between them. Written as DNA, the CDR3 is TGTGCCAGCGGGGGGGATACGCAGTATTTT. Its protein product is CASGGDTQYF.

This clone was seen a few times. CDR3 bases: TGCGCCAGCAGCTTGGCCGCAGGGAACTACGAGCAGTACTTC. Encoded protein: CASSLAAGNYEQYF. The chain couples TRBV5-1 to TRBJ2-7; TRBD1 might be the D (5 bases). Germline V lookup: CDR1 SGHRS, CDR2 YFSETQ. This CDR3 is 14 amino acids long. V lost 0 bases and J lost 3, with 10 bases in between.

This chain links TRBV18 with TRBJ1-2; TRBD1 might be the D (5 bases). Trimming took 5 bases from V and 4 from J, leaving 17 bases between them. The germline gives CDR1 KGHSH, CDR2 LQKENI. The length of the CDR3 is 15 residues. The CDR3 region is CASSSSQGGVYGYTF. The CDR3 region has the DNA TGTGCCAGCTCATCGAGCCAGGGAGGAGTCTATGGCTACACCTTC.

The chain employs TRBV30 and TRBJ1-5; 9 bases map to TRBD1. CDR1 is GTSNPN and CDR2 is SVGIG in the germline V gene (reference sequence). V lost 1 base and J lost 6; bases outside the gene matches: 7. This CDR3 region has 15 residues. The CDR3 coding sequence is TGTGCCTGGAGTGGACAGGGGGTCTTTCCTCAGCCCCAGCATTTT. Translating gives CAWSGQGVFPQPQHF.

The chain recombines TRBV4-2 with TRBJ2-2, with D perhaps TRBD1 (5 bases). Germline lookup yields CDR1 LGHNA and CDR2 YNFKEQ. There are 20 residues in the CDR3. Trimming left V 6 bases short and J 6 bases short, with 32 bases between. The CDR3 loop reads CASSLKVSTLGAFRPGELFF. Here the CDR3 DNA reads TGTGCCAGCAGTCTTAAGGTCAGCACCCTTGGGGCCTTCCGACCCGGGGAGCTGTTTTTT.